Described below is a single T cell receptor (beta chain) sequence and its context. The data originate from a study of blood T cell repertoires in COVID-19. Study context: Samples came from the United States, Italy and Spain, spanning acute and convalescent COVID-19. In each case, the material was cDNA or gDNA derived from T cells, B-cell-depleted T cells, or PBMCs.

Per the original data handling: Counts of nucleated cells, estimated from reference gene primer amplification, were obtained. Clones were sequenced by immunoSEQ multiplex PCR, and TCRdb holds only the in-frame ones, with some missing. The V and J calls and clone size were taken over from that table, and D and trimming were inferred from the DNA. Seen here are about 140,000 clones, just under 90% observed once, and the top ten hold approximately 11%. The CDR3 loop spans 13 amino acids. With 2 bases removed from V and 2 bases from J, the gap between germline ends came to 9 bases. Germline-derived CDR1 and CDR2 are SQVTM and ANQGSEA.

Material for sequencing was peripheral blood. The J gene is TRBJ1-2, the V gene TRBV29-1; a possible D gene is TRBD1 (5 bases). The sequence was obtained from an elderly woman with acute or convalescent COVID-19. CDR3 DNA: TGCAGCGTTGAAAACAGGAAAAACTATGGCTACACCTTC. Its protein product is CSVENRKNYGYTF.